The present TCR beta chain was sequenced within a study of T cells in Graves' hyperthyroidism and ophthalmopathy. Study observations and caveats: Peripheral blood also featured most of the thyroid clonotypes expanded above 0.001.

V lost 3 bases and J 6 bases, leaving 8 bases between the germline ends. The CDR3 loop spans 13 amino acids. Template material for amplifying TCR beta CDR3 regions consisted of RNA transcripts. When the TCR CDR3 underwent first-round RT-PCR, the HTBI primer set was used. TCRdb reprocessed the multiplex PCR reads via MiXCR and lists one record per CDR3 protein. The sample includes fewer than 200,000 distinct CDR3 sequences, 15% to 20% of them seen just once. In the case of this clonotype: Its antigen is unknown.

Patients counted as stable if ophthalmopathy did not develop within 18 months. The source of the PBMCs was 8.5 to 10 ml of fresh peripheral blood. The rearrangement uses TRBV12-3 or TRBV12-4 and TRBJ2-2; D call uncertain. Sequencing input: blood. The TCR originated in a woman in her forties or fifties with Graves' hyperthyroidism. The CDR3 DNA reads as TGTGCCAGCAGTTTCATGGGCGCCGGGGAGCTGTTTTTT. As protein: CASSFMGAGELFF.